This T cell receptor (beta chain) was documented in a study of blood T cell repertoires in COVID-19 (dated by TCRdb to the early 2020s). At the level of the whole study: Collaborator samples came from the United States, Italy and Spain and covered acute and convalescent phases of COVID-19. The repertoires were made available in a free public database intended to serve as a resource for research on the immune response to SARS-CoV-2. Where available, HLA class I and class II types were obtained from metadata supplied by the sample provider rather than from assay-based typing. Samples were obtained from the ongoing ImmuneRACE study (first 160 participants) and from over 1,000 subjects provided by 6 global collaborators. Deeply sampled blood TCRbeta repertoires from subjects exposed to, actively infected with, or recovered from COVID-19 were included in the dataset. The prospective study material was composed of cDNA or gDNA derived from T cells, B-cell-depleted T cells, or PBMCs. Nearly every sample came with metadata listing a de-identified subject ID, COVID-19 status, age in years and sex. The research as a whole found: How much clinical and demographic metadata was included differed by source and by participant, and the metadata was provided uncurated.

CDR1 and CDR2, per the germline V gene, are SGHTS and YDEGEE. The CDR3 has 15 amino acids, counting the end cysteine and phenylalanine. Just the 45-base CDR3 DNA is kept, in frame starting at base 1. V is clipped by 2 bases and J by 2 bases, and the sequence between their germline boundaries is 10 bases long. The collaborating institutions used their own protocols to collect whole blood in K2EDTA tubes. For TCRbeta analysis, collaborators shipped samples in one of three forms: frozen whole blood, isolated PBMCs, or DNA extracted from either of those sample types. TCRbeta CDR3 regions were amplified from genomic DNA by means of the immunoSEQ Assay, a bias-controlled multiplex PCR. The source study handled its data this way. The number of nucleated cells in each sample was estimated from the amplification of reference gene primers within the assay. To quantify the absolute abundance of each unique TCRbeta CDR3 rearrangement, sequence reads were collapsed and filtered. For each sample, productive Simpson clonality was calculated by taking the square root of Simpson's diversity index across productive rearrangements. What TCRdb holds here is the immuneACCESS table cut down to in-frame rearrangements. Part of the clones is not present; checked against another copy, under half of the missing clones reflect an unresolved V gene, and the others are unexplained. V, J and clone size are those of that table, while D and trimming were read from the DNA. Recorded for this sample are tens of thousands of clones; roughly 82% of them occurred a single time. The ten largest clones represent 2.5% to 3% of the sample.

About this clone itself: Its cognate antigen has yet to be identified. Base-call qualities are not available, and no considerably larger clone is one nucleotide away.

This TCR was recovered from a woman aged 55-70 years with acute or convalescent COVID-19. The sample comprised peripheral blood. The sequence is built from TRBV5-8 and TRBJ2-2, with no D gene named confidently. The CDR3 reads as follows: CASSFLQSNTGELFF. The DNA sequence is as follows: TGTGCCAGCAGCTTCCTTCAGTCAAACACCGGGGAGCTGTTTTTT. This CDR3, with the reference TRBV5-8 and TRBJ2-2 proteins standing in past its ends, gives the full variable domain EAGVTQSPTHLIKTRGQQATLRCSPISGHTSVYWYQQALGLGLQFLLWYDEGEERNRGNFPPRFSGRQFPNYSSELNVNALELEDSALYLCASSFLQSNTGELFFGEGSRLTVL.